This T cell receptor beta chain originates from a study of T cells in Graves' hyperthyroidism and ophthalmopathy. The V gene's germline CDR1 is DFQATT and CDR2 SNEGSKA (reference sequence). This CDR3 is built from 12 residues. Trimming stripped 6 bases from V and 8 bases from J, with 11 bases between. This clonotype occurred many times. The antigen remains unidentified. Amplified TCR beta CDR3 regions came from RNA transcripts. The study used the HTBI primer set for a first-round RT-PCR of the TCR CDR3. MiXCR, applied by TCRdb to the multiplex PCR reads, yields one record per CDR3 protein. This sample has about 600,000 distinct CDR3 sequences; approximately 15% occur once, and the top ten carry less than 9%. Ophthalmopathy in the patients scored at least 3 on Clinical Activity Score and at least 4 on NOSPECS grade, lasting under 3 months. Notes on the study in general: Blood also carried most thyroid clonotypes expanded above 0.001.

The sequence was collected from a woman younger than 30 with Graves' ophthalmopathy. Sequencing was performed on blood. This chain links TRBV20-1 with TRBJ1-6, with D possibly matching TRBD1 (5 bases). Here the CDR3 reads CSAGLPDSPLHF. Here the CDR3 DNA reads TGCAGTGCGGGACTTCCCGATTCACCCCTCCACTTT.